The 9 T cell receptor beta chains listed next were all sequenced from one sample in a study of neurological immune-mediated disorders. TCRdb independently ran MiXCR on the 5' RACE reads; one entry per CDR3 protein. The sample carries roughly 100,000 distinct CDR3 sequences, 3.5% recorded once. Specimen: PBMCs. All receptors derive from a woman between 18 and 29 years old with multiple sclerosis.

This clonotype was seen repeatedly, ten times or more. This CDR3 reads CSARDGQGVQETQYF. As DNA, the CDR3 is TGCAGTGCTAGAGATGGGCAGGGGGTACAGGAGACCCAGTACTTC. The chain carries TRBV20-1 and TRBJ2-5; TRBD1 matches at 7 bases. Germline V CDR1 and CDR2: DFQATT, SNEGSKA (reference sequence). V shed 0 bases and J 5 bases; nucleotides not matched to a gene: 9. The CDR3 has 15 residues.

This clonotype appeared many times. The gene calls are TRBV7-9 and TRBJ1-1; 7 nucleotides line up with TRBD1. Germline CDR1 is SEHNR and CDR2 is FQNEAQ (reference sequence). The CDR3 is 13 residues long. Trimming cost V 6 bases and J 8 bases; bases outside gene matches: 9. The CDR3 region has the DNA TGTGCCAGCAGTTCCACAGGGGTCCCAGAAGCTTTCTTT. It is translated as CASSSTGVPEAFF.

This clonotype was detected ten times or more. The chain recombines TRBV5-1 with TRBJ1-1; the match to TRBD1 covers 11 bases. Germline V gene lookup returns CDR1 SGHRS and CDR2 YFSETQ. The CDR3 sequence is 14 residues long. Trimming at V came to 4 bases and at J to 4 bases, leaving 3 bases not matched to a gene. CDR3 region: CASSQGQGGTEAFF. The CDR3 DNA sequence: TGCGCCAGCAGCCAGGGACAGGGGGGCACTGAAGCTTTCTTT.

Many counts were recorded for this clonotype. This chain connects TRBV12-3 or TRBV12-4 to TRBJ2-3; 9 positions match TRBD1. The CDR3 sequence is 16 residues long. With V trimmed by 5 bases and J by 1 base, 7 bases remained unmatched. CDR3 loop: CASSPGQGSGTDTQYF. The CDR3 DNA follows: TGTGCCAGCAGTCCAGGACAGGGGTCGGGCACAGATACGCAGTATTTT.

In its sample, this clonotype was seen a few times. J is TRBJ2-5 and V is TRBV20-1; no reliable D call. This CDR3 is built from 12 residues. V was trimmed by 4 bases and J by 0 bases, leaving 6 bases between them. The germline gives CDR1 DFQATT, CDR2 SNEGSKA (reference sequence). The CDR3 region is CSATANQETQYF. The CDR3 region has the DNA TGCAGTGCTACGGCGAACCAAGAGACCCAGTACTTC.

This clonotype was seen many times. This chain joins TRBV5-1 and TRBJ1-1, with a tentative D call TRBD1 (6 bases). The V gene lost 3 bases and the J gene lost 5 bases, with 11 bases spanning the gap. Germline V lookup: CDR1 SGHRS, CDR2 YFSETQ. The CDR3 covers 13 residues. This CDR3 is CASSWGQGTEAFF. Written as DNA, the CDR3 is TGCGCCAGCAGCTGGGGTCAGGGGACTGAAGCTTTCTTT.

This clonotype appeared many times. The rearrangement uses TRBV5-1 and TRBJ2-7; perhaps D is TRBD1 or TRBD2 (5 bases each). Deletions cut 0 bases from V and 0 bases from J, with 10 bases between. The CDR3 covers 15 residues. Germline loops: CDR1 SGHRS, CDR2 YFSETQ. This CDR3 is CASSLVSGSSYEQYF. CDR3 DNA sequence: TGCGCCAGCAGCTTGGTGTCAGGGAGCTCCTACGAGCAGTACTTC. The full variable domain, completed using reference TRBV5-1 and TRBJ2-7, is KAGVTQTPRYLIKTRGQQVTLSCSPISGHRSVSWYQQTPGQGLQFLFEYFSETQRNKGNFPGRFSGRQFSNSRSEMNVSTLELGDSALYLCASSLVSGSSYEQYFGPGTRLTVT.

This clonotype was counted at least ten times. The CDR3 reads CASSLVVSDTQYF. DNA for the CDR3: TGCGCCAGCAGCTTGGTTGTTTCAGATACGCAGTATTTT. The rearrangement links TRBV5-1 to TRBJ2-3; no clear D. Germline V gives CDR1 SGHRS, CDR2 YFSETQ. The CDR3 runs to 13 residues. The V end lost 0 bases, the J end lost 4 bases, and 6 bases lay between the germline ends.

The table lists this clonotype with many counts. An end of the junction does not agree with germline; a read error may underlie this. This chain links TRBV20-1 with TRBJ2-5; D uncertain. This CDR3 contains 14 residues. CDR1 and CDR2 from the germline V gene are DFQATT and SNEGSKA (reference sequence). The chain's CDR3 is CSPRDWTKQETQYF. CDR3 sequence (DNA): TGCAGTCCTAGGGATTGGACCAAGCAAGAGACCCAGTACTTC.